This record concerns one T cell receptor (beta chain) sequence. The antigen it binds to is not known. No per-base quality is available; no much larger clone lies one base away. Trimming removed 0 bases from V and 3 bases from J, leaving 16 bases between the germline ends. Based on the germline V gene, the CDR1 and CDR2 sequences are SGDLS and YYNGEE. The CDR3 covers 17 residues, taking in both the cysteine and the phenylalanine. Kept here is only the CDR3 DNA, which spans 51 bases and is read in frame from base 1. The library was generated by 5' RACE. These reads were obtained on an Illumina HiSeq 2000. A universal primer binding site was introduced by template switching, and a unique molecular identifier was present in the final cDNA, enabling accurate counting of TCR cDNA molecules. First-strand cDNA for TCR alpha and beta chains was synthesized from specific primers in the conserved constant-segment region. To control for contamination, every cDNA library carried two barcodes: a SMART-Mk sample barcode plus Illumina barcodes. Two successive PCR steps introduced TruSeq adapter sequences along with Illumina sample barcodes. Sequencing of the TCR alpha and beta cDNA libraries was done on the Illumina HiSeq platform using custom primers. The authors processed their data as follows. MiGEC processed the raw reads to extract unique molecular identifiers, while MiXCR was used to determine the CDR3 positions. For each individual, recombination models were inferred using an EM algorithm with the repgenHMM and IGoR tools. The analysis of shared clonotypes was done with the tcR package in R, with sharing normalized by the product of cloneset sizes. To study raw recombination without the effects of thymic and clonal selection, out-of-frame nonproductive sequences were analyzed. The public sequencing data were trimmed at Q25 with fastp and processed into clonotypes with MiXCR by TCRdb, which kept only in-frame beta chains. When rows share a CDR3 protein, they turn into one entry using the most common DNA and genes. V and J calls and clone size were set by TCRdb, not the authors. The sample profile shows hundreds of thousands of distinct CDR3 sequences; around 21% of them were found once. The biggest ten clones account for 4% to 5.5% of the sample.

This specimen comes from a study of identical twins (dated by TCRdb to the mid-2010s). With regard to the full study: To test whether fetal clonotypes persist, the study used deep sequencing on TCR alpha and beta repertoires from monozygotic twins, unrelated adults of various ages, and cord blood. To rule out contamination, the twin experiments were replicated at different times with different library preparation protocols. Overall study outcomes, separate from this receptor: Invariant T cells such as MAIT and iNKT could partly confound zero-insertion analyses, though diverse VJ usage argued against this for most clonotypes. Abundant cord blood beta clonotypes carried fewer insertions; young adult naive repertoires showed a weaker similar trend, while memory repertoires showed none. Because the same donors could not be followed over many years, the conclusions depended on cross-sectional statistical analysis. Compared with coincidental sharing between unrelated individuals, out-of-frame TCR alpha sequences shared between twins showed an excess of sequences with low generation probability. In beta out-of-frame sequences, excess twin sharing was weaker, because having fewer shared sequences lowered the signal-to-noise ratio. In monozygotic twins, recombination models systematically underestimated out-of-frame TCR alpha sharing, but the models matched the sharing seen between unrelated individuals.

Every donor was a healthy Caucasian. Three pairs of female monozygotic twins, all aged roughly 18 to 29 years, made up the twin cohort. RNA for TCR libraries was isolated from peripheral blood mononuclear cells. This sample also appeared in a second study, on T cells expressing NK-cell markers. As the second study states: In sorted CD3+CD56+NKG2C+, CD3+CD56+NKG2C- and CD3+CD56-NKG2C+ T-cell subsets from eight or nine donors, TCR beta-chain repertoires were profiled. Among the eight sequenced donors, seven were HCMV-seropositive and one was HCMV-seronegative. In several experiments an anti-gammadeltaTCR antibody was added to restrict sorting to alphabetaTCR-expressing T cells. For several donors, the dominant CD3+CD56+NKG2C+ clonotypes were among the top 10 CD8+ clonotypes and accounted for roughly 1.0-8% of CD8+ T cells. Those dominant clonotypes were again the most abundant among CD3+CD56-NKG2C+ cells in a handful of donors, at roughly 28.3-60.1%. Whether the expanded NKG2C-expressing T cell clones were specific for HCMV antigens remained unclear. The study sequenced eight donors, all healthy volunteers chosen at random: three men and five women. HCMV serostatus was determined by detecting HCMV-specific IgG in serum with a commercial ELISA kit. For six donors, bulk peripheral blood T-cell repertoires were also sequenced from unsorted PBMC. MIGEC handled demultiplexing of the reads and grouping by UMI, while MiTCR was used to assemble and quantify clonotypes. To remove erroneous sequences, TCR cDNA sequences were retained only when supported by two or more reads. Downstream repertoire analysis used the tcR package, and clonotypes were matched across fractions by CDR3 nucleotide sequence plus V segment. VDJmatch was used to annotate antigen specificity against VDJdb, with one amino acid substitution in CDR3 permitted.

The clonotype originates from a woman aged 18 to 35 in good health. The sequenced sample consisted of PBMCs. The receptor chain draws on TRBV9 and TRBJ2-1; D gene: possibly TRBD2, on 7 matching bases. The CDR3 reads CASSVGSGGLYYNEQFF. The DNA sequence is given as TGTGCCAGCAGCGTAGGCTCCGGGGGGCTGTACTACAATGAGCAGTTCTTC.